This T cell receptor beta chain was captured by sequencing in a study of early T cells in non-severe SARS-CoV-2 infection. This clonotype was counted many times. As yet, its antigen is unknown. Study-level points and caveats: Matching with VDJdb favored anti-spike CD8 responses (missing private and CD4 specificities).

Germline loops: CDR1 SNHLY, CDR2 FYNNEI. This CDR3 is built from 16 residues. V lost 3 bases to trimming and J lost 0 bases, with 9 bases between them. TCRdb used MiXCR to reprocess the 5' RACE reads, holding one entry per CDR3 protein. The repertoire consists of approximately 56,000 distinct CDR3 sequences, with 9.1% occurring once and the leading ten covering 4% to 4.5%. The source material was whole blood. The chain links TRBV2 to TRBJ2-6; D is perhaps TRBD2 (6 bases). The receptor was derived from an adult who was a healthcare worker with PCR-confirmed SARS-CoV-2 infection or an uninfected control (not recorded which). CDR3 sequence: CASSERGNSGANVLTF. The CDR3 bases are TGTGCCAGCAGTGAGCGCGGGAACTCTGGGGCCAACGTCCTGACTTTC. The whole variable domain, remainder taken from reference TRBV2 and TRBJ2-6, is EPEVTQTPSHQVTQMGQEVILRCVPISNHLYFYWYRQILGQKVEFLVSFYNNEISEKSEIFDDQFSVERPDGSNFTLKIRSTKLEDSAMYFCASSERGNSGANVLTFGAGSRLTVL.